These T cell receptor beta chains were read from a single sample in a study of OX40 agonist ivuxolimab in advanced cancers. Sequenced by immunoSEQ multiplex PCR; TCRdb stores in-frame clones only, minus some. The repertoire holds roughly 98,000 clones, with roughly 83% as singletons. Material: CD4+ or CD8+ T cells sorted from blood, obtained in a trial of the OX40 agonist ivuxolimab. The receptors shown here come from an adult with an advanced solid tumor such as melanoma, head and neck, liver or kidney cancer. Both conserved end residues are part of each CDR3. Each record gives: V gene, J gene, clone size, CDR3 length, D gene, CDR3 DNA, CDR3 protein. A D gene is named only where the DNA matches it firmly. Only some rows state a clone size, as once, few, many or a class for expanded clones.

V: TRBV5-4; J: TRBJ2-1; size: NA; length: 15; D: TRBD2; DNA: TGTGCCAGCAGCTTGGGCGGGAGGGCCAGGAATGAGCAGTTCTTC; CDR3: CASSLGGRARNEQFF
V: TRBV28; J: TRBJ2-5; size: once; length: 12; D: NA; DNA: TGTGCCAGCAGCCGGGACGGAGAGACCCAGTACTTC; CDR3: CASSRDGETQYF
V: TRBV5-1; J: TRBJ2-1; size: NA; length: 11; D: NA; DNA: TGCGCCAGCAGCGATAGCAATGAGCAGTTCTTC; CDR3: CASSDSNEQFF
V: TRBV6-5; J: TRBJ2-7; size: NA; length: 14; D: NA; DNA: TGTGCCAGCAGTGACGACGGGAACCGCTACGAGCAGTACTTC; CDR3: CASSDDGNRYEQYF
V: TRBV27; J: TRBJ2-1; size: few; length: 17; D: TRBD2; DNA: TGTGCCAGCAGTTTATGGACTAGCGGGGTGACCTACAATGAGCAGTTCTTC; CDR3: CASSLWTSGVTYNEQFF
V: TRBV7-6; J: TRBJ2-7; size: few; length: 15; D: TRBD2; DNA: TGTGCCAGCAGTCATACTAGCGGGGGATCCTACGAGCAGTACTTC; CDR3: CASSHTSGGSYEQYF
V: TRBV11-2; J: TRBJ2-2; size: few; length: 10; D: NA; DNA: TGTGCTACAGGGAACGGGGAGCTGTTTTTT; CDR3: CATGNGELFF
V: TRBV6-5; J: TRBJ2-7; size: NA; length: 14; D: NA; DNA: TGTGCCAGCAGTTACTCGTTCCAGTCGTACGAGCAGTACTTC; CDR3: CASSYSFQSYEQYF
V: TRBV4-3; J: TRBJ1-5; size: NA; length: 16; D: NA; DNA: TGCGCCAGCAGCCAAGATCTTCAGGCAGGGAGCCAGCCCCAGCATTTT; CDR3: CASSQDLQAGSQPQHF
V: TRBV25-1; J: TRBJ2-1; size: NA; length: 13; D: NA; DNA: TGTGCCAGCAGAAGTGACGTGGGGAATGAGCCGTTCTTC; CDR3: CASRSDVGNEPFF
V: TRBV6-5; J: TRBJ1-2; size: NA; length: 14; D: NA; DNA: TGTGCCAGCAGACCAGAGATTTCTAACTATGGCTACACCTTC; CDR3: CASRPEISNYGYTF
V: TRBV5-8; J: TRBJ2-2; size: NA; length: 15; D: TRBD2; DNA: TGTGCCAGCAGCCCGGGACTAGGGCCCACCGGGGAGCTGTTTTTT; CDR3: CASSPGLGPTGELFF
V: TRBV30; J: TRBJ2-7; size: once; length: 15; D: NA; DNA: TGTGCCTGGAGCCGGGGACATTTGGCTACCTACGAGCAGTACTTC; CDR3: CAWSRGHLATYEQYF
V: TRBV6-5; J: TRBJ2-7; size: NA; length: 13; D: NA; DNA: TGTGCCACCCAAAGGGGGTTGGATTACGAGCAGTACTTC; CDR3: CATQRGLDYEQYF
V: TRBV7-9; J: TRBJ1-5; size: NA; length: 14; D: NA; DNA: TGTGCCAGCAGCTTAGGTTCAGACCATCAGCCCCAGCATTTT; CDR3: CASSLGSDHQPQHF
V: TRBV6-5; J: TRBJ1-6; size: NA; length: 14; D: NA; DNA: TGTGCCAGCAGTGAAGGAGAGGTCAGTTCACCCCTCCACTTT; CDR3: CASSEGEVSSPLHF
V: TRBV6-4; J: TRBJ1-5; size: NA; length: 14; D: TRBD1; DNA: TGTGCCAGCAGCCCGACAGGGCAGGGTCAGCCCCAGCATTTT; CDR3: CASSPTGQGQPQHF
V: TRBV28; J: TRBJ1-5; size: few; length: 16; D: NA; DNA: TGTGCCAGCAGTCAATGGCAGGGAACGGGCAATCAGCCCCAGCATTTT; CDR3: CASSQWQGTGNQPQHF
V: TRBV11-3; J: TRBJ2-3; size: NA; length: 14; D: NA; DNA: TGTGCCAGCAGCTTAGACCCTCGCACAGATACGCAGTATTTT; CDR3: CASSLDPRTDTQYF
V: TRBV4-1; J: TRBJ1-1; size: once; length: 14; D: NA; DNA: TGCGCCAGCAGCCAAGAAACAGGGTGGGTGCGGGCTTTCTTT; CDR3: CASSQETGWVRAFF
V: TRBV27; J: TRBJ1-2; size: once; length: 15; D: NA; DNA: TGTGCCAGCAGCTTAACAGGGCGGGGGTTCCATGGCTACACCTTC; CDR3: CASSLTGRGFHGYTF
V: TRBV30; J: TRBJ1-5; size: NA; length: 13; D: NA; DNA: TGTGCCTGGAGTGTTCGGGGGTCTCAGCCCCAGCATTTT; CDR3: CAWSVRGSQPQHF
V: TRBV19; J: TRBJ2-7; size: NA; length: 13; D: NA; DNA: TGTGCCAGTAGTCCCGGGACGGACTACGAGCAGTACTTC; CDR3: CASSPGTDYEQYF
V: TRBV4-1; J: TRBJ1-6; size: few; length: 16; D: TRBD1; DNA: TGCGCCAGCAGCCGGGACAGGGGGCTTGGGAATTCACCCCTCCACTTT; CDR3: CASSRDRGLGNSPLHF
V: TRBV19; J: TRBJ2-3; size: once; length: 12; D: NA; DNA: TGTGCCAGTAGTAGACGCACAGATACGCAGTATTTT; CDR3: CASSRRTDTQYF